This TCR beta chain came from a study of T-cell memory formation after mild COVID-19. Study summary: Clustering of TCRs was largely donor specific.

A 5'RACE reaction primed in the constant segment made cDNA libraries of TCR alpha and TCR beta, and these carried sample barcodes and UMIs. One entry per CDR3 protein, called by TCRdb with MiXCR from the 5' RACE reads. The table includes some 320,000 distinct CDR3 sequences, around 15% detected once. This clonotype was detected a few times. The junction had 8 bases not matched to a gene; V was cut back by 3 bases and J by 5 bases. This CDR3 contains 15 residues. Germline assignment: CDR1 MNHEY and CDR2 SVGEGT. This sequence joins TRBV6-2 or TRBV6-3 and TRBJ2-7; 9 bases map to TRBD1. Sequencing input: PBMCs or a T cell subset sorted from them (not recorded which). The source of this sequence is a young man who had mild COVID-19 (a few samples of this study predate the infection). Cell type and time point are not known. This CDR3 reads CASSYLGQGSNEQYF. The CDR3 nucleotides read TGTGCCAGCAGTTATCTGGGACAGGGAAGCAACGAGCAGTACTTC.